This TCR beta chain is drawn from a study of blood T cell repertoires in COVID-19. Study-level information: Samples taken during acute and convalescent COVID-19 were collected in the United States, Italy and Spain. Nucleic acid was either cDNA or gDNA, and it came from T cells, B-cell-depleted T cells, or PBMCs.

Losses at the gene ends were 3 bases for V and 0 bases for J; bases not matched to a gene: 5. Germline V CDR1 and CDR2: KGHSH, LQKENI. The CDR3 totals 16 residues. Methods used by the authors: Amplifying reference gene primers gave estimates of nucleated cell counts. Libraries were prepared by immunoSEQ multiplex PCR; TCRdb keeps only in-frame clonotypes and omits some of them. The V and J calls and clone size come from that table; D and trimming were worked out from the DNA. The sample lists 150,000 or so clones, around 84% occurring once. Sample: peripheral blood. The chain has TRBV18 and TRBJ1-3; TRBD1 aligns across 7 bases. The sequence came from a human donor in a cohort sampled during active COVID-19. CDR3 amino acids: CASSPTGTSSGNTIYF. The CDR3 DNA reads as TGTGCCAGCTCACCGACAGGGACGAGCTCTGGAAACACCATATATTTT.